This TCR beta chain was retrieved from a study of cytomegalovirus exposure and HLA in healthy donors (dated by TCRdb to the late 2010s). Turning to the overall study: A later analysis indicated that the 110 or so validation repertoires were generated on the platform also employed for the roughly 720 repertoires of the first cohort. The study was designed to test whether signatures of past pathogen exposure could be identified by cataloging public T cell receptors. Besides the first cohort of 550 to 750 subjects, a separate validation cohort made up of 120 different subjects was used. To predict cytomegalovirus infection status, the study brought together high-throughput TCR immunosequencing, statistical association of individual TCRs with disease status, and machine learning. Overall study outcomes, separate from this receptor: A total of about 150 TCR beta chains were listed by the study as associated with cytomegalovirus. All 130 or so repertoires were used to score co-occurrence in the validation cohort in a later analysis, because that analysis had no HLA typing for the cohort. Most TCR sequences were observed very rarely across donors, whereas some public TCRs were present in many individuals. The classifier was reported to diagnose cytomegalovirus status with high specificity and sensitivity in both the original and validation cohorts. In vitro tests confirmed that a few of the cytomegalovirus-associated TCR beta chains recognize cytomegalovirus antigens. According to the authors, the approach could potentially be generalized to other disease states and immunological phenotypes. Subsequent analysis determined that TCRs grouped into clusters in the first cohort also showed a tendency toward co-occurrence across the approximately 120 validation repertoires, and 85% to 95% of cluster scores exceeded 0.

Receptor amplification or capture employed the immunoSEQ multiplex PCR assay. On the study's bioinformatics: To diagnose cytomegalovirus status from the catalog of TCR beta chain sequences, a statistical classification framework was built. TCRdb limited this immuneACCESS table to in-frame rearrangements with V and J called. A share of clones is missing; checked studies link under half to unresolved V genes, and the rest is unexplained. The V and J calls and clone size come from that table; D and trimming were worked out from the DNA. This sample holds 180,000 or so clones; about 86% were observed only once. Together, the top ten hold roughly 1.4% of the sample. Remarks on this clone: The antigen it recognizes is unknown. Per-base qualities were not stored, and no clone one base away is much larger.

The donors were included in the validation cohort of some 120 subjects, a group kept apart from the roughly 680-subject first cohort. V trim: 3 bases; J trim: 2 bases; unmatched bases: 4. Including cysteine and phenylalanine, the CDR3 has 14 amino acids. Solely the CDR3 DNA is kept, with 42 bases framed from the first base. Based on the germline V gene (reference sequence), the CDR1 and CDR2 sequences are LNHDA and SQIVND. Sequenced material: PBMCs. The rearrangement combines TRBV19 with TRBJ2-7; 7 bases in the middle match TRBD1. This TCR derives from a woman in her 30s in good health and CMV-seronegative. The DNA sequence is as follows: TGTGCCAGTAGTATTACCCAGGGGGCCTACGAGCAGTACTTC. It translates as CASSITQGAYEQYF.